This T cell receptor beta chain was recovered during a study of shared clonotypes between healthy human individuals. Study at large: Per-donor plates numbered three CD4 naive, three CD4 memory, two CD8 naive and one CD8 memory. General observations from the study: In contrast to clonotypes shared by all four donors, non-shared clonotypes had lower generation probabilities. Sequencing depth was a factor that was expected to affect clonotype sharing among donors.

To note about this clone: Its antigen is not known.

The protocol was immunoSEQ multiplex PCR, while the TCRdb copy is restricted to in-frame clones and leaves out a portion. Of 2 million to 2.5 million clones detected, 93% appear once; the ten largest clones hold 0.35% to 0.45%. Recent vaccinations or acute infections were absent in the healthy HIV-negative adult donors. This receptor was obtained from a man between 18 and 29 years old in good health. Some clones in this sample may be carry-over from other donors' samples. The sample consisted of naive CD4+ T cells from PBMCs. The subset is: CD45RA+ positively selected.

The CDR3 sequence is CASSGLRKTNYGYTF. The CDR3 nucleotides read TGTGCCAGCAGTGGTCTCAGGAAGACTAACTATGGCTACACCTTC. The V and J genes are TRBV2 and TRBJ1-2; D gene ambiguous. This CDR3 is 15 amino acids long. V dropped 4 bases and J dropped 0 bases, with 12 bases sitting between them. Germline V gene lookup returns CDR1 SNHLY and CDR2 FYNNEI. Together with reference TRBV2 and TRBJ1-2, the CDR3 gives the full variable domain: EPEVTQTPSHQVTQMGQEVILRCVPISNHLYFYWYRQILGQKVEFLVSFYNNEISEKSEIFDDQFSVERPDGSNFTLKIRSTKLEDSAMYFCASSGLRKTNYGYTFGSGTRLTVV.